The 28 T cell receptor beta chains presented below share a single source sample, sequenced in a study of response to subunit inactivated influenza vaccine. Using its own MiXCR run on the RT-PCR reads, TCRdb lists one record per CDR3 protein. The table has fewer than 700,000 distinct CDR3 sequences, around 13% seen once. Sequenced material: PBMCs from blood, taken more than 35 days after vaccination. The receptor source for this set is a man aged 45-60 years who received an inactivated influenza vaccine.

The chain carries TRBV4-1 and TRBJ1-1; a weak D match, TRBD1 (5 bases). Trimming shortened V by 4 bases and J by 7 bases, and 16 bases separated the two germline ends. The CDR3 totals 14 residues. The germline CDR1 and CDR2 sequences are MGHRA and YSYEKL. CDR3 bases: TGCGCCAGCAGCCCCCGGGGGGGAGGAGGTGAAGCTTTCTTT. Residues: CASSPRGGGGEAFF.

In nucleotides, the CDR3 is TGTGCCACTAAGGGACATCTGAACACCGGGGAGCTGTTTTTT. This codes for CATKGHLNTGELFF. V usage is TRBV6-1 and J usage is TRBJ2-2, with TRBD1 as a possible D gene (6 bases). The germline gives CDR1 MNHNS, CDR2 SASEGT. The CDR3 runs to 14 residues. V lost 10 bases, J lost 1 base, and 13 bases lay in between.

This clonotype has more than one count but fewer than ten. The chain is built from TRBV29-1 and TRBJ2-1; TRBD2 matches 11 bases. The length of the CDR3 is 14 residues. The germline gives CDR1 SQVTM, CDR2 ANQGSEA. V shed 3 bases and J 9 bases; nucleotides not matched to a gene: 7. CDR3 coding DNA: TGCAGCGTTGATCCTAGCGGGGGGAGGGCTGAGCAGTTCTTC. Its translation is CSVDPSGGRAEQFF.

This clonotype was found a few times. This rearrangement joins TRBV5-1 to TRBJ2-2; 8 nucleotides line up with TRBD1. V shed 8 bases and J 7 bases; nucleotides not matched to a gene: 13. The CDR3 extends over 15 amino acids. CDR1 SGHRS and CDR2 YFSETQ come from the germline V gene. In DNA, the CDR3 is TGCGCCAGTACAGCCGGACAGGGCTTCGTCGGGGAGCTGTTTTTT. Translation: CASTAGQGFVGELFF.

J is TRBJ2-2 and V is TRBV12-3 or TRBV12-4; D is possibly TRBD2 (5 bases). There are 15 residues in the CDR3. V was pared by 6 bases and J by 0 bases, with 11 bases between. CDR3 nucleotides: TGTGCCAGCAGGAGGGCAGGCTCGAACACCGGGGAGCTGTTTTTT. Translating gives CASRRAGSNTGELFF.

This clonotype has only a few counts. The rearrangement links TRBV27 to TRBJ2-3, with D perhaps TRBD1 (5 bases). The CDR3 contains 16 residues. V lost 6 bases, J lost 2 bases, and 18 bases lay in between. Germline CDR1 is MNHEY and CDR2 is SMNVEV (reference sequence). CDR3 nucleotides: TGTGCCAGCAGCTCTCGCGACAGAACATCCACAGATACGCAGTATTTT. It translates to CASSSRDRTSTDTQYF.

The gene calls are TRBV3-1 and TRBJ2-7; possibly TRBD2 for D (5 bases). V was clipped by 0 bases and J by 3 bases, with 12 bases between them. CDR3 size: 15 residues. The germline V gene encodes CDR1 LGHDT and CDR2 YNNKEL (reference sequence). The CDR3 nucleotides are TGTGCCAGCAGCCAAGATCCCGGCGGAGGCTACGAGCAGTACTTC. Its protein product is CASSQDPGGGYEQYF.

The rearrangement uses TRBV27 and TRBJ2-2; D unclear. The CDR3 sequence is 16 residues long. Trimming took off 4 bases at V and 7 bases at J, with 19 bases between the two ends. Germline V gene data show CDR1 as MNHEY and CDR2 as SMNVEV (reference sequence). The chain's CDR3 is CASSWGRNQPVGELFF. The CDR3 DNA reads TGTGCCAGCAGTTGGGGAAGGAACCAACCTGTCGGGGAGCTGTTTTTT.

This clonotype has only a few counts. The V call is TRBV6-5, the J call TRBJ2-1, with a possible D match to TRBD2 (5 bases). V was clipped by 7 bases and J by 7 bases, with 11 bases between them. CDR1 and CDR2 from the germline V gene are MNHEY and SVGAGI. The CDR3 extends over 12 amino acids. CDR3 protein: CASTGSVNEQFF. The CDR3 nucleotides read TGTGCCAGCACTGGGAGCGTGAATGAGCAGTTCTTC.

This clonotype has a handful of counts. The chain is built from TRBV20-1 and TRBJ2-3; D is possibly TRBD2 (6 bases). V gave up 0 bases and J gave up 2 bases, with 18 bases separating them. Germline assignment: CDR1 DFQATT and CDR2 SNEGSKA (reference sequence). The CDR3 sequence is 17 residues long. CDR3 in DNA: TGCAGTGCTAGAGAAGATATCCGAGCGGGCCTCACAGATACGCAGTATTTT. Its protein is CSAREDIRAGLTDTQYF.

This rearrangement joins TRBV2 to TRBJ1-3; D remains unclear. V shed 1 base and J shed 0 bases, with 10 bases lying between them. Germline V gene data show CDR1 as SNHLY and CDR2 as FYNNEI. CDR3 length: 16 amino acids. CDR3 region: CASSEGQANSGNTIYF. DNA of the CDR3: TGTGCCAGCAGTGAAGGGCAGGCCAACTCTGGAAACACCATATATTTT.

The chain is built from TRBV9 and TRBJ2-3; unclear D gene. The germline gives CDR1 SGDLS, CDR2 YYNGEE. There are 15 residues in the CDR3. With 0 bases removed from V and 0 bases from J, the gap between germline ends came to 8 bases. The CDR3 region is CASSVEGPSTDTQYF. The CDR3 nucleotides read TGTGCCAGCAGCGTAGAAGGTCCTAGCACAGATACGCAGTATTTT.

The rearrangement links TRBV28 to TRBJ1-2; no clear D. Germline V gene lookup returns CDR1 MDHEN and CDR2 SYDVKM. Trimming shortened V by 4 bases and J by 5 bases, and 11 bases separated the two germline ends. This CDR3 comprises 13 residues. CDR3 sequence: CASSSLSLYGYTF. In DNA, the CDR3 is TGTGCCAGCAGTTCCCTATCGTTGTATGGCTACACCTTC.

The gene calls are TRBV11-2 and TRBJ2-3; 7 bases are a match to TRBD1. J was trimmed by 2 bases and V by 4 bases; bases with no gene match: 6. The CDR3 is 15 residues long. The germline V gene has CDR1 SGHAT and CDR2 FQNNGV. The CDR3 region is CASSSTTGPTDTQYF. CDR3 coding DNA: TGTGCCAGCAGCTCGACGACAGGGCCCACAGATACGCAGTATTTT. The complete variable domain, with remaining parts taken from reference TRBV11-2 and TRBJ2-3, reads EAGVAQSPRYKIIEKRQSVAFWCNPISGHATLYWYQQILGQGPKLLIQFQNNGVVDDSQLPKDRFSAERLKGVDSTLKIQPAKLEDSAVYLCASSSTTGPTDTQYFGPGTRLTVL.

The gene calls are TRBV7-2 and TRBJ2-7; 7 nucleotides agree with TRBD2. Germline loops: CDR1 SGHTA, CDR2 FQGNSA. The CDR3 has 12 amino acids. Trimming removed 5 bases from V and 7 bases from J; junction bases left unmatched: 5. The CDR3 DNA sequence: TGTGCCAGCAGCCAAACCGGGGGGGAGCAGTACTTC. Its translation is CASSQTGGEQYF.

This clonotype was seen only a few times. This chain joins TRBV11-2 and TRBJ1-4, with no clear D. The V end lost 1 base, the J end lost 8 bases, and 8 bases lay between the germline ends. This CDR3 has 13 amino acids. Germline V gene sequence: CDR1 SGHAT, CDR2 FQNNGV. Here the CDR3 reads CASSLVSQEKLFF. DNA of the CDR3: TGTGCCAGCAGCTTAGTTTCGCAGGAAAAACTGTTTTTT.

This clonotype has just a few counts. This chain connects TRBV7-9 to TRBJ2-7; a weak D match, TRBD1 (5 bases). The CDR3 is 14 amino acids. The V gene's germline CDR1 is SEHNR and CDR2 FQNEAQ (reference sequence). V shed 1 base and J shed 7 bases, with 14 bases lying between them. CDR3 amino acids: CASSLGSRAQEQYF. The CDR3 nucleotides read TGTGCCAGCAGCTTAGGGAGCAGGGCTCAGGAGCAGTACTTC.

This chain links TRBV5-1 with TRBJ1-1, with unresolved D. Germline V gene lookup returns CDR1 SGHRS and CDR2 YFSETQ. V lost 4 bases to trimming and J lost 1 base, with 14 bases between them. This CDR3 contains 15 residues. For the CDR3, the DNA is TGCGCCAGCAGCCGAAACCCCGACGGGAACACTGAAGCTTTCTTT. Translation: CASSRNPDGNTEAFF.

In this sample, this clonotype turned up a few times. The V call is TRBV20-1, the J call TRBJ2-2, with 10 bases aligning to TRBD2. The J segment lost 3 bases and the V segment lost 5 bases, leaving 6 bases of the junction unmatched. CDR3 length: 15 residues. Germline loops: CDR1 DFQATT, CDR2 SNEGSKA (reference sequence). CDR3 DNA sequence: TGCAGTGCTCCGCCTAGCGGGAGTTACACCGGGGAGCTGTTTTTT. It codes for CSAPPSGSYTGELFF.

This chain uses TRBV12-3 or TRBV12-4 with TRBJ2-5; the D is unclear. The CDR3 extends over 12 amino acids. Trimming removed 5 bases from V and 4 bases from J, with 8 bases in between. For the CDR3, the DNA is TGTGCCAGCAGTACTATTGGAGAGACCCAGTACTTC. Translation: CASSTIGETQYF.

This clonotype occurred a few times. This chain joins TRBV6-1 and TRBJ2-2, with TRBD1 identical over 7 bases. The CDR3 consists of 15 residues. The junction had 7 bases not matched to a gene; V was cut back by 6 bases and J by 3 bases. Germline V gives CDR1 MNHNS, CDR2 SASEGT. CDR3 nucleotide sequence: TGTGCCAGCAGGGCCGGGACAGCTTACACCGGGGAGCTGTTTTTT. Translated, it gives CASRAGTAYTGELFF.

The chain uses TRBV6-1 and TRBJ2-1; D unclear. The germline CDR1 and CDR2 sequences are MNHNS and SASEGT. The CDR3 runs to 13 residues. V dropped 6 bases and J dropped 4 bases, with 10 bases sitting between them. CDR3 nucleotide sequence: TGTGCCAGCAGGGGCGGCCCTTACAATGAGCAGTTCTTC. Residues: CASRGGPYNEQFF.

This clonotype was detected only a few times. The V gene is TRBV12-3 or TRBV12-4, the J gene TRBJ1-2; D uncertain. V was clipped by 6 bases and J by 4 bases, with 12 bases between them. This CDR3 is built from 13 residues. CDR3 loop: CASSLDGLYGYTF. The DNA for the CDR3 is TGTGCCAGCAGCCTTGACGGGCTCTATGGCTACACCTTC.

At least ten counts were recorded for this clonotype. V and J are TRBV20-1 and TRBJ1-2; 7 nucleotides agree with TRBD1. From germline, CDR1 is DFQATT and CDR2 SNEGSKA (reference sequence). There are 12 residues in the CDR3. V was pared by 3 bases and J by 8 bases, with 6 bases of the junction left unmatched. The CDR3 region is CSASVRGLGYTF. Here the CDR3 DNA reads TGCAGTGCTAGCGTTAGGGGGCTCGGCTACACCTTC.

This clonotype was recorded many times. This sequence joins TRBV4-2 and TRBJ2-7, with TRBD2 identical over 12 bases. The CDR3 spans 16 residues. Per the germline V gene, CDR1 is LGHNA and CDR2 is YNFKEQ. With V trimmed by 4 bases and J by 0 bases, 4 bases remained unmatched. The CDR3 loop reads CASSPRTSGDSYEQYF. CDR3 in DNA: TGTGCCAGCAGCCCCAGGACTAGCGGGGACTCCTACGAGCAGTACTTC.

This clonotype occurred a few times. The rearrangement uses TRBV4-2 and TRBJ1-1, with a weak D call TRBD1 (6 bases). Trimming removed 4 bases from V and 5 bases from J, with 20 bases in between. Germline V gene lookup returns CDR1 LGHNA and CDR2 YNFKEQ. This CDR3 is built from 16 residues. The CDR3 region is CASSPLGGGGRTEAFF. The CDR3 nucleotides are TGTGCCAGCAGCCCCCTGGGGGGGGGCGGGAGGACTGAAGCTTTCTTT.

V is TRBV12-3 or TRBV12-4 and J is TRBJ2-1, with 11 bases identical to TRBD2. Losses at the gene ends were 3 bases for V and 6 bases for J; bases not matched to a gene: 10. The CDR3 has 17 amino acids. The CDR3 nucleotides read TGTGCCAGCAGTTTTAGCCCGGGGCTAGCGGGGGGCAATGAGCAGTTCTTC. Protein: CASSFSPGLAGGNEQFF.

This chain uses TRBV5-1 with TRBJ1-4; 8 bases agree with TRBD1. V gave up 4 bases and J gave up 1 base; unmatched junction bases: 3. The CDR3 runs 15 residues. The V gene's germline CDR1 is SGHRS and CDR2 YFSETQ. This CDR3 is CASSKGQGTNEKLFF. CDR3 DNA sequence: TGCGCCAGCAGCAAAGGACAGGGAACTAATGAAAAACTGTTTTTT.